The entry below gives a single T cell receptor (beta chain) sequence along with its context. What it binds is not known. One end of the junction does not line up with germline, which may come from a read error. Using a constant-region primer together with ProtoScript II reverse transcriptase, TCR beta cDNA was made from 500 ng of total RNA. Three rounds of nested multiplex PCR with slightly modified ARM-PCR produced TCR beta libraries. MiXCR, run by TCRdb on the multiplex PCR reads, gives a single entry per CDR3 protein. The data contain roughly 100,000 distinct CDR3 sequences, around two thirds of them singletons. This entry belongs to a study of tumor-infiltrating lymphocytes in primary liver carcinoma. Points from the study as a whole: Researchers report that only about 7-25% of top clones turned up in all five tumor regions. Between tumor regions, pairs overlapped more than tumor-adjacent and tumor-blood pairs did.

Co-extracting RNA and DNA was done with about 17-30 mg of unsorted bulk tissue as input. Each sampled tumor had five separate regions taken from it. This sequence was found in a woman aged 55-70 years with primary liver carcinoma and hepatitis B virus infection. The sequencing input was liver tumor tissue from sampling region 2. Subset here: tumor region T2, inferior pole.

The CDR3 DNA is TGTGCCAGCAGTCTCGTGCGCCCTTCATATCGCACTGATACGCAGTATTTT. Protein sequence: CASSLVRPSYRTDTQYF. V and J are TRBV12-3 or TRBV12-4 and TRBJ2-3, with D hard to call. There are 17 residues in the CDR3.